The 5 T cell receptor beta chains in this list originate from one sample, sequenced in a study of naive and memory T cell subsets. The beta constant-region primer was an equimolar mix of two oligonucleotides covering TRBC1 and TRBC2. Nested alpha and beta constant-region primers with the SP2 primer drove four PCR rounds on ligated cDNA. TCRdb independently ran MiXCR on the UMI-ligation and nested PCR reads; one entry per CDR3 protein. The repertoire includes roughly 80,000 distinct CDR3 sequences, over 9% of them detected once, and about 1.3% sits in the top ten. The sequenced sample consisted of naive CD8+ T cells from blood. Every receptor here comes from a human donor in good health.

This clonotype showed up just a few times. The rearrangement links TRBV6-2 or TRBV6-3 to TRBJ1-6; no clear D. The CDR3 is 12 amino acids. Per the germline V gene, CDR1 is MNHEY and CDR2 is SVGEGT. V gave up 2 bases and J gave up 12 bases, with 8 bases separating them. In nucleotides, the CDR3 is TGTGCCAGCAGTTACGATCGGGTACCCCTCCACTTT. This sequence encodes CASSYDRVPLHF.

This clonotype has more than one count but fewer than ten. The rearrangement links TRBV29-1 to TRBJ2-7, with a possible D match to TRBD2 (5 bases). Germline V lookup: CDR1 SQVTM, CDR2 ANQGSEA. Trimming left V 1 base short and J 1 base short, with 11 bases between. The CDR3 spans 14 residues. CDR3 protein: CSVEVAQRSYEQYF. The CDR3 bases are TGCAGCGTTGAAGTAGCGCAGAGGTCCTACGAGCAGTACTTC.

The chain recombines TRBV6-5 with TRBJ2-3; 8 nucleotides line up with TRBD1. The V gene end was trimmed by 3 bases and the J gene end by 4 bases; junction bases not matched to a gene: 3. The CDR3 consists of 14 residues. Germline CDR1 and CDR2: MNHEY and SVGAGI. The DNA of the CDR3 is TGTGCCAGCAGTTATTCGACAGGGGCAGATACGCAGTATTTT. It codes for CASSYSTGADTQYF.

Worth noting for this clonotype: A much larger clone sits a single nucleotide away, making a read error possible. The chain links TRBV27 to TRBJ1-1, with D perhaps TRBD1 (5 bases). The CDR3 covers 13 residues. Trimming took off 3 bases at V and 10 bases at J, with 15 bases between the two ends. Germline loops: CDR1 MNHEY, CDR2 SMNVEV (reference sequence). CDR3 residues: CASSFSPERGAFF. The CDR3 coding sequence is TGTGCCAGCAGTTTTTCCCCAGAAAGGGGAGCTTTCTTT.

The chain carries TRBV5-4 and TRBJ2-7; 7 nucleotides agree with TRBD2. V lost 1 base and J lost 7; bases outside the gene matches: 11. CDR1 and CDR2 from the germline V gene are SGHNT and YYREEE (reference sequence). The CDR3 extends over 15 amino acids. CDR3 nucleotides: TGTGCCAGCAGCTTGTCCCGGGGGGTTACCGGTGAGCAGTACTTC. It codes for CASSLSRGVTGEQYF. The variable domain in full, completed from reference TRBV5-4 and TRBJ2-7, reads ETGVTQSPTHLIKTRGQQVTLRCSSQSGHNTVSWYQQALGQGPQFIFQYYREEENGRGNFPPRFSGLQFPNYSSELNVNALELDDSALYLCASSLSRGVTGEQYFGPGTRLTVT.